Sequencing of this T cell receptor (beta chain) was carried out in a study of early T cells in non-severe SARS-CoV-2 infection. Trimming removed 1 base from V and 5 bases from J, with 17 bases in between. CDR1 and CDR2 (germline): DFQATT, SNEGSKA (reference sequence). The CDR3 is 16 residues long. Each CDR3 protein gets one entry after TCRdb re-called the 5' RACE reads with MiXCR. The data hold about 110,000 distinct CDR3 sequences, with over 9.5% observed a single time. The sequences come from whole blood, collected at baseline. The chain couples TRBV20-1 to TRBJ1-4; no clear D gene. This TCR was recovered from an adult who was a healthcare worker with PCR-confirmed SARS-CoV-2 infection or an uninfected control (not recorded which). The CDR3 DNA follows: TGCAGTGCTAGAGGGACCCGTCGGGGAAGGAATGAAAAACTGTTTTTT. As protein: CSARGTRRGRNEKLFF.